A selection of T cell receptor beta chains follows, all from one sample in a study of T-cell reconstitution after alpha-beta-depleted transplantation in children. MiXCR, applied by TCRdb to the PCR reads, yields one record per CDR3 protein. Altogether nearly 400,000 distinct CDR3 sequences are present, about a fifth being singletons, with the ten largest covering around 4%. The starting material was PBMCs from the stem cell graft donor, obtained from the stem cell graft. The receptors were gathered from a human donor who donated a stem cell graft to a child with acute myeloid leukemia. Each CDR3 is given with its conserved first and last residue. Each record gives: CDR3 protein, CDR3 DNA, clone size, D gene, V gene, J gene. A D gene is named only where the DNA matches it firmly. Expanded clones are given a class, and other clones once, few, many or no size at all.

CDR3: CASSDPSTSGTTNTQYF
DNA: TGTGCCAGCAGTGACCCTTCTACTAGCGGGACAACCAATACGCAGTATTTT
size: many
D: TRBD2
V: TRBV25-1
J: TRBJ2-3

CDR3: CSVVSGDEKLFF
DNA: TGCAGCGTTGTTTCAGGGGATGAAAAACTGTTTTTT
size: few
D: NA
V: TRBV29-1
J: TRBJ1-4

CDR3: CATSDLKSGTGVPDTQYF
DNA: TGTGCCACCAGTGATCTAAAGTCCGGGACAGGGGTACCAGATACGCAGTATTTT
size: many
D: TRBD1
V: TRBV24-1
J: TRBJ2-3

CDR3: CSAISGTASYNEQFF
DNA: TGCAGCGCGATATCCGGGACGGCTTCCTACAATGAGCAGTTCTTC
size: many
D: NA
V: TRBV29-1
J: TRBJ2-1

CDR3: CASSLGTGLGYTGELFF
DNA: TGTGCCAGCAGTTTGGGGACAGGGCTAGGATACACCGGGGAGCTGTTTTTT
size: NA
D: TRBD1
V: TRBV27
J: TRBJ2-2

CDR3: CSARADRTYEQYF
DNA: TGCAGTGCTAGGGCCGACAGGACCTACGAGCAGTACTTC
size: many
D: NA
V: TRBV20-1
J: TRBJ2-7

CDR3: CASRGQGAINEQYF
DNA: TGTGCCAGCAGGGGACAGGGGGCGATAAACGAGCAGTACTTC
size: few
D: TRBD1
V: TRBV12-3/TRBV12-4
J: TRBJ2-7

CDR3: CASSRGTGGTEAFF
DNA: TGTGCCAGCTCTCGTGGGACAGGGGGCACTGAAGCTTTCTTT
size: NA
D: TRBD1
V: TRBV18
J: TRBJ1-1

CDR3: CASSMTADTEAFF
DNA: TGTGCCAGTAGTATGACAGCAGACACTGAAGCTTTCTTT
size: few
D: NA
V: TRBV19
J: TRBJ1-1

CDR3: CASSGGGTRAGNEQFF
DNA: TGTGCCAGCAGCGGGGGAGGGACTAGAGCGGGCAATGAGCAGTTCTTC
size: NA
D: TRBD2
V: TRBV11-3
J: TRBJ2-1

CDR3: CASSQVGTAGYEQYF
DNA: TGCGCCAGCAGCCAAGTCGGGACAGCAGGTTACGAGCAGTACTTC
size: many
D: TRBD1
V: TRBV4-3
J: TRBJ2-7

CDR3: CASIALNQPQHF
DNA: TGTGCCAGCATAGCTCTTAATCAGCCCCAGCATTTT
size: many
D: NA
V: TRBV28
J: TRBJ1-5

CDR3: CASSLKPSASYF
DNA: TGTGCCAGCAGTTTAAAACCGTCGGCCAGCTACTTC
size: many
D: NA
V: TRBV12-3/TRBV12-4
J: TRBJ2-7

CDR3: CASGKGEDTQYF
DNA: TGTGCCAGCGGAAAAGGAGAGGACACCCAGTACTTC
size: few
D: NA
V: TRBV5-5
J: TRBJ2-5

CDR3: CSVRMTGAYEQYF
DNA: TGCAGCGTCCGTATGACAGGAGCCTACGAGCAGTACTTC
size: NA
D: NA
V: TRBV29-1
J: TRBJ2-7